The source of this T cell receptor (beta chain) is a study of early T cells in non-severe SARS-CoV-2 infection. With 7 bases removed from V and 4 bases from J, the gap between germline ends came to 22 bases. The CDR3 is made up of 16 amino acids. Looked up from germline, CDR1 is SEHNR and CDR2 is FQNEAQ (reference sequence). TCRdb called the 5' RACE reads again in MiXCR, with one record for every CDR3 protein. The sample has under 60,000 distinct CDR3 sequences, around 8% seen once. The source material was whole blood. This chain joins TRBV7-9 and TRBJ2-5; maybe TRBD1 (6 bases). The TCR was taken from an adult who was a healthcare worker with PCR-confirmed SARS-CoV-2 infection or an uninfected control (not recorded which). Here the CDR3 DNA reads TGTGCCAGCACCCTACCCGGACAGAGGGCGGGAGAGACCCAGTACTTC. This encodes CASTLPGQRAGETQYF. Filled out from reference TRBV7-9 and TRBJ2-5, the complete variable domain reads DTGVSQNPRHKITKRGQNVTFRCDPISEHNRLYWYRQTLGQGPEFLTYFQNEAQLEKSRLLSDRFSAERPKGSFSTLEIQRTEQGDSAMYLCASTLPGQRAGETQYFGPGTRLLVL.